This T cell receptor (beta chain) emerged from a study of blood T cell repertoires in COVID-19. Study as a whole: Italy, Spain and the United States were the sources of the convalescent and acute COVID-19 samples.

Data came from immunoSEQ multiplex PCR; TCRdb stores just in-frame clones and leaves some out. The sample lists roughly 240,000 clones, about 87% occurring once. Clinical history reported by participants formed the basis on which cohorts were assigned. Contact with a PCR-confirmed or clinician-diagnosed COVID-19 case occurred within 2 weeks of entry. Germline trimming cut 5 bases from V and 0 bases from J; bases unmatched to any gene: 9. Looked up from germline, CDR1 is SGHTA and CDR2 is FQGTGA. This CDR3 has 17 amino acids. The rearrangement joins TRBV7-3 to TRBJ2-2, with TRBD2 matching 7 bases. The TCR was taken from a man aged 50-59 years who had been exposed to COVID-19. Sequences were obtained from PBMCs or T cells enriched from blood (not recorded which). CDR3 bases: TGTGCCAGCAGCCCCACCGGGACTACCACGAACACCGGGGAGCTGTTTTTT. Its translation is CASSPTGTTTNTGELFF. Full variable domain (remainder filled in from reference TRBV7-3 and TRBJ2-2): GAGVSQTPSNKVTEKGKYVELRCDPISGHTALYWYRQSLGQGPEFLIYFQGTGAADDSGLPNDRFFAVRPEGSVSTLKIQRTERGDSAVYLCASSPTGTTTNTGELFFGEGSRLTVL.